This TCR beta chain was retrieved from a study of cytomegalovirus exposure and HLA in healthy donors. J gave up 8 bases and V 0 bases, and 6 bases lay outside the gene matches. Germline V CDR1 and CDR2: MNHEY, SVGAGI. There are 15 residues in the CDR3. These donors were members of the roughly 110-subject validation cohort, a group separate from the approximately 670-subject first cohort. Profiled with immunoSEQ multiplex PCR; TCRdb holds only in-frame clones, not every one. Of about 360,000 clones listed, roughly 89% are singletons. V and J are TRBV6-5 and TRBJ2-1; 8 bases fit TRBD2. The specimen was PBMCs. This receptor was identified in a woman under 30 in good health and CMV-seronegative. Here the CDR3 reads CASSYSDGGADEQFF. CDR3 DNA: TGTGCCAGCAGTTACTCGGACGGGGGGGCCGATGAGCAGTTCTTC.